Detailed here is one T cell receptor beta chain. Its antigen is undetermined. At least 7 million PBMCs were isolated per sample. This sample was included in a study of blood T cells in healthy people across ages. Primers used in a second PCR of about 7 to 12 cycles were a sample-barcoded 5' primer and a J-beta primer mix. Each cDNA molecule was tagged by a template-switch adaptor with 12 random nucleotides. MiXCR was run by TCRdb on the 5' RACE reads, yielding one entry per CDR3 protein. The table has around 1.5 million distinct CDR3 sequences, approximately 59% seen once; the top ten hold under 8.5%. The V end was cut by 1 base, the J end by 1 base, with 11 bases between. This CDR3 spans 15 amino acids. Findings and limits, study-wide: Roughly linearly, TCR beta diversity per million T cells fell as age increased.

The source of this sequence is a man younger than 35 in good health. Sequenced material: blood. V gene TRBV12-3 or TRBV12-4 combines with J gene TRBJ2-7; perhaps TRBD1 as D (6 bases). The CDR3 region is CASSLGAGESYEQYF. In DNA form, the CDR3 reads TGTGCCAGCAGTTTAGGGGCAGGGGAGTCCTACGAGCAGTACTTC.